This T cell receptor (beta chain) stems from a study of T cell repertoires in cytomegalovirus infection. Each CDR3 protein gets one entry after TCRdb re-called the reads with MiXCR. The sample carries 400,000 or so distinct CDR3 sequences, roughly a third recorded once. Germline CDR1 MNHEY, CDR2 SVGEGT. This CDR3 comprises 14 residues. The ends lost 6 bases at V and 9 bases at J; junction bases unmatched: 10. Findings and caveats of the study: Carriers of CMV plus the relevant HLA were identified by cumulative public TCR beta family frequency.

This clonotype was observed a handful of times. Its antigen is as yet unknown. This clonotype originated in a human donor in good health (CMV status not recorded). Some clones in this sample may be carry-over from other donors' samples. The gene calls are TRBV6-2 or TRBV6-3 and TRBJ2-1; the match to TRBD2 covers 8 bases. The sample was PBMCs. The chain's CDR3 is CASRIPGTRGEQFF. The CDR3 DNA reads TGTGCCAGCAGGATACCCGGGACTAGGGGTGAGCAGTTCTTC.